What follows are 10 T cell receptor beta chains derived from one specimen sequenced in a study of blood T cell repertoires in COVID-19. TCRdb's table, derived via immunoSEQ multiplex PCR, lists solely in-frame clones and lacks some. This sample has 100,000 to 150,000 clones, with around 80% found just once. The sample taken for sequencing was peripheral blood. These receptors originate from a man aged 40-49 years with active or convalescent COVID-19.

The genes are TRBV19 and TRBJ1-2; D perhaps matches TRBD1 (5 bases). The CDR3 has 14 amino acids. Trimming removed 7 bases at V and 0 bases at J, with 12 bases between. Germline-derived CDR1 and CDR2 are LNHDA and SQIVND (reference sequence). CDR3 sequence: CASTLTASNYGYTF. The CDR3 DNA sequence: TGTGCCAGTACCCTGACAGCCTCTAACTATGGCTACACCTTC.

The CDR3 is CASSDSGGFNANEKLFF. The DNA of the CDR3 is TGTGCCAGCAGCGACTCAGGGGGCTTCAACGCTAATGAAAAACTGTTTTTT. The chain couples TRBV7-9 to TRBJ1-4; TRBD1 aligns across 8 bases. With V trimmed by 5 bases and J by 3 bases, 11 bases remained unmatched. Germline V gene lookup returns CDR1 SEHNR and CDR2 FQNEAQ (reference sequence). The CDR3 covers 17 residues.

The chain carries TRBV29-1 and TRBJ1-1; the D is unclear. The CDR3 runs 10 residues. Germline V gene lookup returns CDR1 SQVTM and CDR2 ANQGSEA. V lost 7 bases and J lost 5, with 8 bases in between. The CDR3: CSALRTEAFF. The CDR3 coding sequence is TGCAGCGCCCTACGAACTGAAGCTTTCTTT.

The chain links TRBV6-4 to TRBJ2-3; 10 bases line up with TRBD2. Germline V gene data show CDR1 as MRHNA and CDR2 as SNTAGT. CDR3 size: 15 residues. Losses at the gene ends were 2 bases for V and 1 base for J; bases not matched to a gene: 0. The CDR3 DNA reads TGTGCCAGCAGTGACGGGACTAGCGGCACAGATACGCAGTATTTT. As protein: CASSDGTSGTDTQYF.

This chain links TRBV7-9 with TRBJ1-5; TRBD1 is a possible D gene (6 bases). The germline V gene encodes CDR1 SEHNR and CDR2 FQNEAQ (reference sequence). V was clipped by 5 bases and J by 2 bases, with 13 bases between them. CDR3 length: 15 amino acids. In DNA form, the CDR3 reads TGTGCCAGCAGCCAAGCAGGGGTACGCAATCAGCCCCAGCATTTT. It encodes CASSQAGVRNQPQHF.

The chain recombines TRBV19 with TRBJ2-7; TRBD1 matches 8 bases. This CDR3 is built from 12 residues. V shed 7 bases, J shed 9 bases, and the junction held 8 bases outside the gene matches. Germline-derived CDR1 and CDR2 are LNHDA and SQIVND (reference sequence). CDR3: CASTGQGSLQYF. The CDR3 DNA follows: TGTGCCAGTACCGGACAGGGATCTCTGCAGTACTTC.

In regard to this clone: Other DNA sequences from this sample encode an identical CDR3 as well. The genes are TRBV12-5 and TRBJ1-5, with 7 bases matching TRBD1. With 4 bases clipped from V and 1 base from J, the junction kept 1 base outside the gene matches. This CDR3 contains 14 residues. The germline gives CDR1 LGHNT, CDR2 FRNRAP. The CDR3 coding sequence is TGTGCTAGTGGTTCAGGGGGGAGCAATCAGCCCCAGCATTTT. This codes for CASGSGGSNQPQHF.

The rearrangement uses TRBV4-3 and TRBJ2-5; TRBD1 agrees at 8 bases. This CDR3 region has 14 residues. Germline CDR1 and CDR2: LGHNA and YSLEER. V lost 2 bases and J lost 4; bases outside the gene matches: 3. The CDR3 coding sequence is TGCGCCAGCAGCCAACAGACAGGGGCAGAGACCCAGTACTTC. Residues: CASSQQTGAETQYF.

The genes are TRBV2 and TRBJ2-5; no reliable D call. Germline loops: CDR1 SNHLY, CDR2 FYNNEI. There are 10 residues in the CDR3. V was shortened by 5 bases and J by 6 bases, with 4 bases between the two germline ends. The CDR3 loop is CASSLQTQYF. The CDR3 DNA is TGTGCCAGCAGTCTCCAGACCCAGTACTTC.

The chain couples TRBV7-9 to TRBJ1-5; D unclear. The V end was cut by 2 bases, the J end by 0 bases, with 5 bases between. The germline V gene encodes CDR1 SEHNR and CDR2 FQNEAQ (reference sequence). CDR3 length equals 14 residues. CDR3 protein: CASSLRDSNQPQHF. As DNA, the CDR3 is TGTGCCAGCAGCTTACGGGATAGCAATCAGCCCCAGCATTTT.